This T cell receptor (beta chain) was captured in a study of shared clonotypes between healthy human individuals. Sequencing was performed with immunoSEQ multiplex PCR; in TCRdb, only in-frame clones are kept and a portion is missing. The sample includes 450,000 to 600,000 clones, 79% seen only once; the top ten take around 12%. The unsorted samples had tens of millions of PBMCs used for genomic DNA. The study's findings and limits: The authors sampled blood alone, and tissue repertoires likely differ.

On this clone: Its matching antigen is unknown.

The sequence derives from a woman between 40 and 55 years old in good health. Some clones in this sample may be carry-over from other donors' samples. The sequenced sample was PBMCs.

CDR3 bases: TGTGCCAGTAGTAGTCCTGGACAGACAGCTAACTATGGCTACACCTTC. Residues: CASSSPGQTANYGYTF. This chain links TRBV19 with TRBJ1-2; D is perhaps TRBD1 (6 bases). Germline values: CDR1 LNHDA, CDR2 SQIVND (reference sequence). The CDR3 spans 16 residues. Trimming stripped 4 bases from V and 0 bases from J, with 15 bases between.